This record covers a single TCR beta chain. This sample stems from a study of blood T cell repertoires in COVID-19. The method was immunoSEQ multiplex PCR; TCRdb's version includes in-frame clones alone and lacks a portion of them. Among hundreds of thousands of clones listed, around 90% were seen once. Between the trimmed V and J ends, which lost 2 bases and 6 bases, there was a span of 10 bases. The CDR3 is 14 residues long. Germline V gives CDR1 MNHEY, CDR2 SMNVEV (reference sequence). Participants were placed into cohorts based on the clinical history they reported. The rearrangement links TRBV27 to TRBJ1-4; D may be TRBD1 (5 bases). This clonotype originated in a man aged 25-45 years who had recovered from COVID-19. Sequencing was carried out using PBMCs or T cells enriched from blood (not recorded which). The CDR3 here is CASSLAGFDEKLFF. CDR3 in DNA: TGTGCCAGCAGTTTAGCAGGGTTTGATGAAAAACTGTTTTTT.